The next 12 T cell receptor beta chains were all read from a single sample in a study of blood T cell repertoires in COVID-19. The table came from immunoSEQ multiplex PCR; TCRdb's copy has only in-frame clones and leaves some out. The table lists about 160,000 clones, roughly 88% of them singletons, with 9.1% in the top ten. Sequencing was carried out using peripheral blood. The receptors derive from a woman aged 80 or over with active or convalescent COVID-19.

This clone was observed once. This chain links TRBV29-1 with TRBJ1-3, with 8 bases fitting TRBD1. Germline CDR1 reads SQVTM; CDR2 reads ANQGSEA. CDR3 length: 17 amino acids. The V gene end was trimmed by 4 bases and the J gene end by 0 bases; junction bases not matched to a gene: 11. CDR3 loop: CSVAPPGTGSSGNTIYF. The CDR3 DNA reads TGCAGCGTTGCGCCTCCAGGGACAGGAAGCTCTGGAAACACCATATATTTT.

This sequence joins TRBV6-2 or TRBV6-3 and TRBJ1-5; the match to TRBD1 covers 7 bases. Germline-derived CDR1 and CDR2 are MNHEY and SVGEGT. This CDR3 has 15 amino acids. V gave up 5 bases and J gave up 4 bases; unmatched junction bases: 8. CDR3 in DNA: TGTGCCAGCAGTCTAACAGGGGCTATTAATCAGCCCCAGCATTTT. Translating it yields CASSLTGAINQPQHF.

This rearrangement joins TRBV5-1 to TRBJ2-7; possible D gene TRBD1, 6 bases. Per germline, CDR1 SGHRS and CDR2 YFSETQ. This CDR3 contains 15 residues. V lost 4 bases and J 9 bases, leaving 23 bases between the germline ends. The CDR3 coding sequence is TGCGCCAGCAGCGAAGGCAATAGTGGGGGCACAGGGCAGTACTTC. As protein: CASSEGNSGGTGQYF.

This chain connects TRBV28 to TRBJ1-2; D is possibly TRBD1 (5 bases). Trimming pared 8 bases from V and 2 bases from J, leaving 9 bases between. Per germline, CDR1 MDHEN and CDR2 SYDVKM. This CDR3 is built from 12 residues. Written as DNA, the CDR3 is TGTGCCAGCGACAGTTTAAACTATGGCTACACCTTC. Amino acids: CASDSLNYGYTF.

The rearrangement uses TRBV12-5 and TRBJ2-4; D is ambiguous. CDR1 and CDR2 (germline): LGHNT, FRNRAP. CDR3 length equals 13 residues. The germline V and J ends were trimmed by 5 bases and 0 bases, with 5 bases remaining between them. The CDR3 is CASGGLAKNIQYF. CDR3 coding DNA: TGTGCTAGTGGTGGCCTAGCCAAAAACATTCAGTACTTC.

The chain employs TRBV7-8 and TRBJ2-5, with D possibly being TRBD1 (5 bases). The V end was cut by 0 bases, the J end by 4 bases, with 9 bases between. CDR1 SGHVS and CDR2 FQNEAQ come from the germline V gene. This CDR3 is built from 14 residues. The CDR3 DNA follows: TGTGCCAGCAGCTTAGCGGAGACAGTAGAGACCCAGTACTTC. It codes for CASSLAETVETQYF.

The chain couples TRBV9 to TRBJ2-1, with D unclear. CDR1 is SGDLS and CDR2 is YYNGEE in the germline V gene. V lost 4 bases and J lost 9, with 20 bases in between. The CDR3 spans 15 residues. CDR3 coding DNA: TGTGCCAGCAGCTACCTTGAGACTCTGCTGGGTGAGCAGTTCTTC. It specifies CASSYLETLLGEQFF.

The chain has TRBV6-4 and TRBJ2-2; D uncertain. V dropped 4 bases and J dropped 2 bases, with 8 bases sitting between them. The CDR3 has 14 amino acids. CDR1 and CDR2 (germline): MRHNA, SNTAGT. The CDR3 sequence is CASSALFNTGELFF. The CDR3 DNA is TGTGCCAGCAGTGCCCTCTTCAACACCGGGGAGCTGTTTTTT.

The chain couples TRBV7-9 to TRBJ1-2; weak D call: TRBD1 (5 bases). CDR1 and CDR2 from the germline V gene are SEHNR and FQNEAQ (reference sequence). V was pared by 4 bases and J by 4 bases, with 19 bases between. This CDR3 is 16 amino acids long. The CDR3 nucleotides read TGTGCCAGCAGCTCGTGGACGGAACAGGATATCTATGGCTACACCTTC. Its protein product is CASSSWTEQDIYGYTF.

The genes are TRBV30 and TRBJ2-1; 7 nucleotides line up with TRBD1. V shed 2 bases, J shed 4 bases, and the junction held 5 bases outside the gene matches. This CDR3 region has 14 residues. Germline CDR1 GTSNPN, CDR2 SVGIG (reference sequence). Here the CDR3 reads CAWSRQGGYNEQFF. The CDR3 DNA sequence: TGTGCCTGGAGTCGACAGGGTGGATACAATGAGCAGTTCTTC.

On this clone: This CDR3 is also generated by other DNA sequences in the sample. The rearrangement links TRBV25-1 to TRBJ1-1; the D gene is possibly TRBD1 (5 bases). The germline V gene encodes CDR1 MGHDK and CDR2 SYGVNS. Trimming cost V 1 base and J 4 bases, with 10 bases left between them. The CDR3 is 14 residues long. CDR3 sequence (DNA): TGTGCCAGCAGTGAATCTGTGGGGGGCACTGAAGCTTTCTTT. It specifies CASSESVGGTEAFF.

This clone was recorded only once. The V and J genes are TRBV29-1 and TRBJ1-1; possibly TRBD1 for D (6 bases). V lost 7 bases, J lost 0 bases, and 12 bases lay in between. The CDR3 is 13 residues long. CDR1 is SQVTM, CDR2 ANQGSEA, per germline. The CDR3 DNA reads TGCAGCGCATGCAGGGGAATGAACACTGAAGCTTTCTTT. Amino acids: CSACRGMNTEAFF. The full variable domain, rest sourced from reference TRBV29-1 and TRBJ1-1, is SAVISQKPSRDICQRGTSLTIQCQVDSQVTMMFWYRQQPGQSLTLIATANQGSEATYESGFVIDKFPISRPNLTFSTLTVSNMSPEDSSIYLCSACRGMNTEAFFGQGTRLTVV.